Included here is one T cell receptor (beta chain) sequence, with context. Method: immunoSEQ multiplex PCR; TCRdb's copy keeps in-frame clones and lacks some. The sample yields 400,000 to 500,000 clones, around nine tenths seen once. Germline-derived CDR1 and CDR2 are GTSNPN and SVGIG (reference sequence). The CDR3 sequence is 12 residues long. The record originates from a study of blood T cell repertoires in COVID-19. The chain uses TRBV30 and TRBJ2-3; 8 nucleotides match TRBD2. This clonotype was obtained from a woman between 18 and 29 years old who had been exposed to COVID-19. The sample taken for sequencing was PBMCs or T cells enriched from blood (not recorded which). The CDR3 is CAGGTRTDTQYF. Here the CDR3 DNA reads TGTGCTGGGGGGACTAGGACAGATACGCAGTATTTT.